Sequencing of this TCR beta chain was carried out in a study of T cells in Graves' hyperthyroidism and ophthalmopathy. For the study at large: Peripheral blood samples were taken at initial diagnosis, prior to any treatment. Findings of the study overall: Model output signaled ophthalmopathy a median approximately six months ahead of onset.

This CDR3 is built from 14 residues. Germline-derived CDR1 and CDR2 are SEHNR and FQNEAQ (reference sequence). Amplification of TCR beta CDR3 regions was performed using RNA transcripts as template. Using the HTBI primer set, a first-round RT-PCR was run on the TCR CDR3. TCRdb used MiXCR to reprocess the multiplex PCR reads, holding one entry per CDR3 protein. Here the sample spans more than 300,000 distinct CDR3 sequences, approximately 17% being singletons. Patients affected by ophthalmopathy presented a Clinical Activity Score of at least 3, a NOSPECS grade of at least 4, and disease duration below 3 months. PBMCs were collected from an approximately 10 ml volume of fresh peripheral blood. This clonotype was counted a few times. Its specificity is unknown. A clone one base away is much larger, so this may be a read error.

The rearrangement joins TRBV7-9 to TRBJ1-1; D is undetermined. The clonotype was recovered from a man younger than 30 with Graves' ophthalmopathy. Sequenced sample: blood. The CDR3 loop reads CAGSRPEDRTEAFF. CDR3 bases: TGTGCCGGCAGTCGCCCAGAGGATCGCACTGAAGCTTTCTTT.